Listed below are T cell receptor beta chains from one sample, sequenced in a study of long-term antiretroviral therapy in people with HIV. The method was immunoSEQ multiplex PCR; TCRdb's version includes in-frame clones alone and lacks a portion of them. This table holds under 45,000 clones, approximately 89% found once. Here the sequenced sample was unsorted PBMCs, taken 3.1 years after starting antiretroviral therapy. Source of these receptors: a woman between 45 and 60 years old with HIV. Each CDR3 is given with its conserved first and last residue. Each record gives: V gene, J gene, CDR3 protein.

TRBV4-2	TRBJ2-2	CASSQWTPGTGELFF
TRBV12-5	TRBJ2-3	CASLMMGGWTDTQYF
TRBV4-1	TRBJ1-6	CASSQRRGSPLHF
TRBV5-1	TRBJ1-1	CASSRWTGEGNTEAFF
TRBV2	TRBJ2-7	CASSPGTEQYF
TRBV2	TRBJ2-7	CASGQGLSSYEQYF
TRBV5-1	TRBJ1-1	CASSLGVSTEAFF
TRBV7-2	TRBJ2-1	CASSYYNEQFF
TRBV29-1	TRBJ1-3	CSVLMASGNTIYF
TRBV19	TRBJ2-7	CASSTFGGASYEQYF
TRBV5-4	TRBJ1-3	CASSFLGNTIYF
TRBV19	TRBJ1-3	CASSIAVSGNTIYF
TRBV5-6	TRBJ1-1	CASSLTASSEAFF
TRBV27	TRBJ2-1	CASKGDRNEQFF
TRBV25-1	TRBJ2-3	CASSEPWQPFRAYF
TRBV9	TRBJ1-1	CASSASWDRRNTEAFF
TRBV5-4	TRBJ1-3	CASSLAPVGAVNTIYF
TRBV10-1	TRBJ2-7	CASSEGQGAYEQYF
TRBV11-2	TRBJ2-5	CASRPTGGAWETQYF
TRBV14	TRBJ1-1	CANRIKTGMNTEAFF
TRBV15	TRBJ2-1	CATSRDIGGGGNEQFF
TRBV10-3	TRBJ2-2	CAISGGGSANTGELFF
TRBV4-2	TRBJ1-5	CASSHEVQSNQPQHF
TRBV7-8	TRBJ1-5	CASSFLQRGQNQPQHF
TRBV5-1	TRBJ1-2	CASSLIQGAFDGYTF
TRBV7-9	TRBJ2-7	CASSLSHAGEQYF
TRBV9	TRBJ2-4	CASSPQRGRGKNIQYF
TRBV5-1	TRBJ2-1	CASSTTLQFNEQFF
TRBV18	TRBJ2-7	CASSPGSEQYF
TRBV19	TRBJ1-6	CASSAGQYNSPLHF
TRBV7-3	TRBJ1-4	CASSRSSSEKLFF
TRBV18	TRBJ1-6	CASSPSRGEDSPLHF
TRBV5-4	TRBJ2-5	CASSLAQGIRETQYF
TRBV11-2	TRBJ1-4	CASSLEGGSSEKLFF
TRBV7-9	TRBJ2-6	CASSPTGAGANVLTF
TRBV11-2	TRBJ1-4	CASSLGAGQGASSEKLFF
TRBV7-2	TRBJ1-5	CASSLAGDQPQHF
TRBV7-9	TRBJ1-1	CASSLQGLNTEAFF
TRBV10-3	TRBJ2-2	CAISETVLGTGELFF
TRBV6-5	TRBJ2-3	CASTPNTRDTQYF
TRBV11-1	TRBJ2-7	CASKAQRGDSYEQYF
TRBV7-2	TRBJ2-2	CASSSWTGYNTGELFF
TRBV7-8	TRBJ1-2	CASSPRAGEPPGYGYTF
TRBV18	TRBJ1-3	CASSRTGFSGNTIYF
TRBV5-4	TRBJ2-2	CASSLGRSVTNTGELFF
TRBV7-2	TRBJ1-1	CASSLGSGTEAFF
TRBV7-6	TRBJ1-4	CASSFLGQGYEKLFF
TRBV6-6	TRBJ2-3	CASGRGITDTQYF
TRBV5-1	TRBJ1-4	CASSLAGVSTNEKLFF
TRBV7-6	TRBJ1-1	CASSRSGQGSGTEAFF
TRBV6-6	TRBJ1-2	CASRGLNYGYTF
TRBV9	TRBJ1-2	CASSVDRSYTF
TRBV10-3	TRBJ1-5	CAISQGGQPQHF
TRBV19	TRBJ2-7	CASSSRLDASYEQYF
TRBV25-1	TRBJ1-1	CASSESWTTYEAFF
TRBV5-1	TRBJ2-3	CASSLVGGSTDTQYF
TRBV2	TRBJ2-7	CASSEYFSRDEQYF